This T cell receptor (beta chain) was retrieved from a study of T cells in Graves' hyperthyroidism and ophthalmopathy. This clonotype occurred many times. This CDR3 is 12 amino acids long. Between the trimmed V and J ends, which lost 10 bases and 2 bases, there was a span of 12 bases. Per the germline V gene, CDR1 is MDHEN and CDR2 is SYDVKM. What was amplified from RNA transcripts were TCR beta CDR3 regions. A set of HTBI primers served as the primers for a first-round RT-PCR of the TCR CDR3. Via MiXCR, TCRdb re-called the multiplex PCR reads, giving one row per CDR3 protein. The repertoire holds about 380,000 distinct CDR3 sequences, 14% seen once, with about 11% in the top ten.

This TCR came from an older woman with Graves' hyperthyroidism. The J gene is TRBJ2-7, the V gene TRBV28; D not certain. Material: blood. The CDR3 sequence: CATMDRPYEQYF. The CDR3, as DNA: TGTGCCACCATGGACCGTCCCTACGAGCAGTACTTC. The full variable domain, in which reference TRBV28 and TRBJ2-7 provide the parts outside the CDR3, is DVKVTQSSRYLVKRTGEKVFLECVQDMDHENMFWYRQDPGLGLRLIYFSYDVKMKEKGDIPEGYSVSREKKERFSLILESASTNQTSMYLCATMDRPYEQYFGPGTRLTVT.